The entry below gives a single T cell receptor (beta chain) sequence along with its context. Its antigen remains unidentified. The data originate from a study of T cell responses to AZD1222 COVID-19 vaccine. Study background: The study pooled second doses at about 4 or about 12 weeks.

This CDR3 comprises 13 residues. CDR1 and CDR2 from the germline V gene are LNHDA and SQIVND (reference sequence). V was trimmed by 5 bases and J by 5 bases, leaving 12 bases between them. The study's findings and limits: Females outnumbered males among donors, who were mostly white British; clonal diversity was possibly underestimated. Just five to seven people given AZD1222 tested seropositive at baseline.

Using immunoSEQ multiplex PCR, the repertoire was profiled, and TCRdb retains in-frame clones only, with some absent. The data hold 80,000 or so clones, with roughly nine tenths observed a single time. This TCR was recovered from an adult in good health. This chain uses TRBV19 with TRBJ1-1; D possibly corresponds to TRBD1 (6 bases). The starting material was peripheral blood, obtained on day 0 of AZD1222 vaccination. The chain's CDR3 is CASSGTGRTEAFF. In DNA, the CDR3 is TGTGCCAGTAGTGGAACAGGGAGGACTGAAGCTTTCTTT.